Following are 23 T cell receptor beta chains from one sample sequenced in a study of cytomegalovirus exposure and HLA in healthy donors. PCR amplification relied on 60 Vbeta primers (plus 13 Jbeta primers). This table comes from immunoSEQ multiplex PCR, and its TCRdb copy is limited to in-frame clones, with some not included. Of over 100,000 clones in the sample, under 75% are singletons; the top ten hold under 2.5%. The sample comprised PBMCs. The receptors were gathered from a woman in her forties in good health and CMV-seronegative.

The V and J genes are TRBV6-5 and TRBJ2-5, with a possible D match to TRBD2 (6 bases). CDR1 and CDR2 from the germline V gene are MNHEY and SVGAGI. The CDR3 has 15 amino acids. The germline V and J ends were trimmed by 5 bases and 3 bases, with 16 bases remaining between them. Here the CDR3 DNA reads TGTGCCAGCAGTAATAAACTAGCACACGAAGAGACCCAGTACTTC. Translating it yields CASSNKLAHEETQYF.

The V call is TRBV18, the J call TRBJ2-7, with D perhaps matching TRBD2 (6 bases). Per the germline V gene, CDR1 is KGHSH and CDR2 is LQKENI. Trimming removed 5 bases from V and 4 bases from J, with 12 bases in between. The CDR3 extends over 13 amino acids. The CDR3 reads CASSSRDSYEQYF. Here the CDR3 DNA reads TGTGCCAGCTCATCTAGGGACTCTTACGAGCAGTACTTC.

The chain carries TRBV6-5 and TRBJ2-5, with no clear D. This CDR3 has 13 residues. Trimming took 4 bases from V and 1 from J, leaving 7 bases between them. The V gene's germline CDR1 is MNHEY and CDR2 SVGAGI. CDR3 sequence: CASSLGFQETQYF. CDR3 DNA: TGTGCCAGCAGTTTGGGCTTCCAAGAGACCCAGTACTTC.

This clone was picked up a small number of times. The chain joins TRBV6-5 to TRBJ1-1; 7 bases match TRBD1. CDR1 and CDR2 from the germline V gene are MNHEY and SVGAGI. The J segment lost 1 base and the V segment lost 7 bases, leaving 6 bases of the junction unmatched. The CDR3 totals 14 residues. This CDR3 reads CASTLGTANTEAFF. The CDR3 DNA reads TGTGCCAGCACCTTAGGGACAGCGAACACTGAAGCTTTCTTT.

Only a few counts were recorded for this clone. The chain uses TRBV12-5 and TRBJ1-5; a possible D gene is TRBD1 (5 bases). Trimming removed 1 base at V and 2 bases at J, with 15 bases between. From germline, CDR1 is LGHNT and CDR2 FRNRAP. The CDR3 contains 17 residues. The CDR3 here is CASGLGLREGGNQPQHF. Here the CDR3 DNA reads TGTGCTAGTGGTTTGGGACTCAGGGAAGGGGGCAATCAGCCCCAGCATTTT.

The rearrangement joins TRBV5-6 to TRBJ2-5; D unresolved. With the DNA end fitting TRBJ2-7 better, the J assignment may be wrong. The CDR3 sequence is 13 residues long. Germline assignment: CDR1 SGHDT and CDR2 YYEEEE. The CDR3 here is CASSLPRSYEQYF. The CDR3 DNA is TGTGCCAGCAGTCTACCCAGGTCCTACGAGCAGTACTTC.

The chain links TRBV29-1 to TRBJ2-1; 9 bases map to TRBD2. This CDR3 is 15 amino acids long. The V and J ends lost 6 bases and 4 bases, in that order; junction bases with no gene match: 10. Germline CDR1 is SQVTM and CDR2 is ANQGSEA. CDR3 coding DNA: TGCAGCGTCTCGACCATAGCGGGGGAATACAATGAGCAGTTCTTC. It yields the protein CSVSTIAGEYNEQFF.

The V gene is TRBV7-9, the J gene TRBJ2-5, with D unclear. Trimming took off 8 bases at V and 1 base at J, with 17 bases between the two ends. From germline, CDR1 is SEHNR and CDR2 FQNEAQ (reference sequence). This CDR3 is 15 amino acids long. CDR3 amino acids: CASCSSLLSQETQYF. CDR3 nucleotides: TGTGCCAGCTGCTCTTCTCTCTTGAGCCAAGAGACCCAGTACTTC.

This clone was detected only once. The CDR3 sequence: CASSEGLGRGGSGANVLTF. DNA for the CDR3: TGTGCCAGCAGTGAAGGGCTTGGGAGGGGAGGTTCGGGGGCCAACGTCCTGACTTTC. This chain links TRBV6-1 with TRBJ2-6, with 7 bases matching TRBD2. Germline V gene data show CDR1 as MNHNS and CDR2 as SASEGT. V lost 1 base and J lost 4; bases outside the gene matches: 13. CDR3 length equals 19 residues.

The J gene is TRBJ2-4, the V gene TRBV5-1; a possible D gene is TRBD2 (6 bases). V was shortened by 0 bases and J by 7 bases, with 11 bases between the two germline ends. In germline, CDR1 is SGHRS, CDR2 YFSETQ. The CDR3 has 14 residues. CDR3 amino acids: CASSLGGERNIQYF. DNA of the CDR3: TGCGCCAGCAGCTTGGGGGGGGAGAGGAACATTCAGTACTTC.

The CDR3 loop reads CASRAGREQYF. The CDR3 nucleotides read TGCGCCAGCCGAGCAGGGCGCGAGCAGTACTTC. This chain joins TRBV5-1 and TRBJ2-7; maybe TRBD1 (5 bases). Trimming cost V 7 bases and J 6 bases, with 11 bases left between them. This CDR3 is built from 11 residues. Germline V gene data show CDR1 as SGHRS and CDR2 as YFSETQ.

The V call is TRBV19, the J call TRBJ1-4; D might be TRBD1 (5 bases). The length of the CDR3 is 14 residues. Per the germline V gene, CDR1 is LNHDA and CDR2 is SQIVND (reference sequence). V lost 1 base, J lost 6 bases, and 9 bases lay in between. The CDR3 sequence: CASSIVGEDEKLFF. In nucleotides, the CDR3 is TGTGCCAGTAGTATAGTAGGGGAGGATGAAAAACTGTTTTTT. Full variable domain (rest looked up from reference TRBV19 and TRBJ1-4): DGGITQSPKYLFRKEGQNVTLSCEQNLNHDAMYWYRQDPGQGLRLIYYSQIVNDFQKGDIAEGYSVSREKKESFPLTVTSAQKNPTAFYLCASSIVGEDEKLFFGSGTQLSVL.

In its sample, this clone was seen once. The chain recombines TRBV18 with TRBJ1-2; TRBD1 matches 9 bases. This CDR3 region has 15 residues. Trimming at V came to 3 bases and at J to 5 bases, leaving 7 bases not matched to a gene. Looked up from germline, CDR1 is KGHSH and CDR2 is LQKENI. The CDR3 nucleotides are TGTGCCAGCTCACCCTCGGGACAGGGACTTTATGGCTACACCTTC. Translation: CASSPSGQGLYGYTF.

The CDR3 is CASSLSIEASPLHF. In DNA, the CDR3 is TGTGCCAGCAGCTTATCAATCGAGGCGTCACCCCTCCACTTT. The rearrangement uses TRBV7-9 and TRBJ1-6; D call uncertain. This CDR3 has 14 amino acids. The V and J ends lost 2 bases and 10 bases respectively, with 12 bases between them. Germline V gene sequence: CDR1 SEHNR, CDR2 FQNEAQ (reference sequence).

This sequence joins TRBV7-9 and TRBJ1-2, with 9 positions matching TRBD1. The junction had 5 bases not matched to a gene; V was cut back by 1 base and J by 5 bases. Germline CDR1 reads SEHNR; CDR2 reads FQNEAQ (reference sequence). This CDR3 region has 15 residues. The CDR3 bases are TGTGCCAGCAGCTTAGACCTAGGACAGGGGTATGGCTACACCTTC. Translated, it gives CASSLDLGQGYGYTF.

Written as DNA, the CDR3 is TGTGCCAGCAGCCGGCCAGGGACTAGCGGGGGAAATGAGCAGTTCTTC. Its protein is CASSRPGTSGGNEQFF. This chain connects TRBV5-6 to TRBJ2-1; 14 nucleotides line up with TRBD2. V lost 4 bases, J lost 7 bases, and 7 bases stayed unmatched. This CDR3 has 16 residues. The germline V gene has CDR1 SGHDT and CDR2 YYEEEE. Using reference TRBV5-6 and TRBJ2-1 for the parts outside the CDR3, the full variable domain is DAGVTQSPTHLIKTRGQQVTLRCSPKSGHDTVSWYQQALGQGPQFIFQYYEEEERQRGNFPDRFSGHQFPNYSSELNVNALLLGDSALYLCASSRPGTSGGNEQFFGPGTRLTVL.

This clone was counted a few times. The genes are TRBV25-1 and TRBJ1-3; D remains unclear. V was pared by 0 bases and J by 0 bases, with 9 bases between. The CDR3 sequence is 16 residues long. The germline V gene encodes CDR1 MGHDK and CDR2 SYGVNS. This chain's CDR3 is CASSEYAGFSGNTIYF. The CDR3 DNA reads as TGTGCCAGCAGTGAATACGCGGGCTTCTCTGGAAACACCATATATTTT.

The chain links TRBV19 to TRBJ1-2, with 8 bases that match TRBD1. The CDR3 is 13 amino acids. V lost 5 bases and J lost 8; bases outside the gene matches: 7. Per germline, CDR1 LNHDA and CDR2 SQIVND (reference sequence). Written as DNA, the CDR3 is TGTGCCAGTAGTTCGACAGGGGAGGGAGGCTACACCTTC. As protein: CASSSTGEGGYTF.

The CDR3 protein is CASSLDRDRGQPQHF. Written as DNA, the CDR3 is TGTGCCAGCAGCTTAGACCGGGACAGAGGTCAGCCCCAGCATTTT. The chain combines TRBV11-2 with TRBJ1-5; 7 bases are a match to TRBD1. Germline trimming cut 0 bases from V and 6 bases from J; bases unmatched to any gene: 5. Germline V gene data show CDR1 as SGHAT and CDR2 as FQNNGV. The length of the CDR3 is 15 residues. The complete variable domain, with remaining parts taken from reference TRBV11-2 and TRBJ1-5, reads EAGVAQSPRYKIIEKRQSVAFWCNPISGHATLYWYQQILGQGPKLLIQFQNNGVVDDSQLPKDRFSAERLKGVDSTLKIQPAKLEDSAVYLCASSLDRDRGQPQHFGDGTRLSIL.

This clone was detected only a few times. The V gene is TRBV6-1, the J gene TRBJ1-6, with D unclear. This CDR3 is 14 amino acids long. In germline, CDR1 is MNHNS, CDR2 SASEGT. Trimming took 8 bases from V and 0 from J, leaving 8 bases between them. The CDR3 sequence: CASGTSSYNSPLHF. The CDR3 DNA is TGTGCCAGCGGTACGAGCTCCTATAATTCACCCCTCCACTTT.

Of note for this clone: Other DNA variants within this sample encode the same CDR3. The rearrangement links TRBV28 to TRBJ1-4; TRBD1 matches 9 bases. The germline CDR1 and CDR2 sequences are MDHEN and SYDVKM. V lost 5 bases, J lost 3 bases, and 7 bases stayed unmatched. The length of the CDR3 is 16 residues. The CDR3 bases are TGTGCCAGCAGTCCGTCCGGGACAGGGCCTAATGAAAAACTGTTTTTT. Translating it yields CASSPSGTGPNEKLFF.

The chain links TRBV5-1 to TRBJ2-3; D not resolved. Per germline, CDR1 SGHRS and CDR2 YFSETQ. The CDR3 spans 16 residues. V gave up 0 bases and J gave up 4 bases, with 15 bases separating them. The chain's CDR3 is CASSLAGQLSPDTQYF. Here the CDR3 DNA reads TGCGCCAGCAGCTTGGCTGGGCAGCTCAGCCCAGATACGCAGTATTTT.

This clone is a singleton in its sample. The chain uses TRBV4-2 and TRBJ1-4; 8 nucleotides align to TRBD1. Per the germline V gene, CDR1 is LGHNA and CDR2 is YNFKEQ. V lost 0 bases, J lost 4 bases, and 7 bases stayed unmatched. The CDR3 consists of 17 residues. CDR3 loop: CASSQDPTGALNEKLFF. CDR3 DNA sequence: TGTGCCAGCAGCCAAGATCCGACAGGGGCCCTTAATGAAAAACTGTTTTTT.